The 32 T cell receptor beta chains presented below share a single source sample, sequenced in a study of metastatic and nonmetastatic thyroid tumors. TCRdb called clones again from the PCR reads with MiXCR. The sample has 6,500 to 8,500 clones; roughly 24% are singletons. Ahead of thyroid surgery, no patient had received treatment of any kind. The sequenced sample consisted of tumor tissue. The receptors shown here come from a female donor with papillary thyroid cancer or a benign thyroid nodule (not recorded which). Some clones in this sample may be carry-over from other donors' samples.

This clone has more than one count but fewer than ten. The V call is TRBV6-1, the J call TRBJ1-6; 7 positions match TRBD1. With 7 bases clipped from V and 19 bases from J, the junction kept 28 bases outside the gene matches. This CDR3 has 17 residues. CDR1 MNHNS and CDR2 SASEGT come from the germline V gene. Here the CDR3 reads CASIPTGIDRNNSHLHF. The CDR3 DNA sequence: TGTGCCAGCATTCCGACAGGGATTGATAGGAATAATTCACACCTACACTTT.

This clone is termed medium-sized (0.01 to 0.1%). The CDR3 DNA is TGTGCCAGCAGCTTAGGATTTCCGACCGGGGAGCTGTTTTTT. Amino acid sequence: CASSLGFPTGELFF. The J gene is TRBJ2-2, the V gene TRBV11-3; D uncertain. This CDR3 has 14 residues. Germline V lookup: CDR1 SGHNT, CDR2 YENEEA. The ends were cut back, 1 base at V and 5 bases at J, with 8 bases in the middle.

The genes are TRBV2 and TRBJ2-7, with TRBD2 matching over 8 bases. The CDR3 is 15 amino acids. V gave up 6 bases and J gave up 10 bases; unmatched junction bases: 17. In germline, CDR1 is SNHLY, CDR2 FYNNEI. The CDR3 DNA follows: TGTGCCAGCAGCGCCTCCGGGACTAGTGTGCGAGATCAGTACTTC. Amino acid sequence: CASSASGTSVRDQYF.

This clone is classed as medium-sized. The rearrangement links TRBV7-2 to TRBJ1-1; D remains unclear. With 5 bases removed from V and 0 bases from J, the gap between germline ends came to 7 bases. Germline V gene data show CDR1 as SGHTA and CDR2 as FQGNSA. The CDR3 has 13 amino acids. As DNA, the CDR3 is TGTGCCAGCAGCCCTTACATGAACACTGAAGCTTTCTTT. Amino acids: CASSPYMNTEAFF.

This clone was seen repeatedly, ten times or more. This chain joins TRBV20-1 and TRBJ2-4, with D hard to call. The CDR3 is made up of 15 amino acids. Per the germline V gene, CDR1 is DFQATT and CDR2 is SNEGSKA (reference sequence). Trimming left V 5 bases short and J 3 bases short, with 17 bases between. CDR3 nucleotides: TGCAGTGCTCCCTGGTTAGGATTAGGCAAAAACATTCAGTACTTC. Translating gives CSAPWLGLGKNIQYF.

By sample fraction, this clone is large (0.1 to 1%). This rearrangement joins TRBV6-1 to TRBJ1-3, with 7 bases that match TRBD1. CDR3 length: 15 residues. V was clipped by 3 bases and J by 0 bases; unmatched bases: 2. The germline V gene encodes CDR1 MNHNS and CDR2 SASEGT. CDR3 loop: CASSDTGASGNTIYF. DNA for the CDR3: TGTGCCAGCAGTGATACAGGGGCCTCTGGAAACACCATATATTTT.

V gene TRBV19 combines with J gene TRBJ1-1; D is undetermined. V shed 5 bases and J shed 8 bases, with 9 bases lying between them. Germline assignment: CDR1 LNHDA and CDR2 SQIVND (reference sequence). The length of the CDR3 is 11 residues. The chain's CDR3 is CASSRRWEAFF. In DNA, the CDR3 is TGTGCCAGTAGTCGCCGTTGGGAAGCTTTCTTT.

The chain employs TRBV11-2 and TRBJ2-3, with 10 bases matching TRBD2. Germline V gene sequence: CDR1 SGHAT, CDR2 FQNNGV. CDR3 length: 17 amino acids. The J segment lost 7 bases and the V segment lost 5 bases, leaving 15 bases of the junction unmatched. The CDR3 spells CASSRYRGSGRRNTQYF. Written as DNA, the CDR3 is TGTGCCAGCAGCCGATATAGGGGTAGCGGGAGGCGAAATACGCAGTATTTT.

The J gene is TRBJ1-1, the V gene TRBV27, with 7 bases fitting TRBD1. The germline V gene encodes CDR1 MNHEY and CDR2 SMNVEV (reference sequence). V trimming: 5 bases; J trimming: 6 bases; junction bases outside the gene matches: 6. This CDR3 contains 13 residues. Here the CDR3 reads CASSLTGESEAFF. CDR3 coding DNA: TGTGCCAGCAGTCTTACAGGGGAGTCTGAAGCTTTCTTT.

The chain joins TRBV7-2 to TRBJ2-7; D is possibly TRBD2 (5 bases). Trimming left V 1 base short and J 5 bases short, with 9 bases between. The germline CDR1 and CDR2 sequences are SGHTA and FQGNSA. CDR3 length equals 13 residues. Here the CDR3 DNA reads TGTGCCAGCAGCTTAGAGAACGGGGACGAGCAGTACTTC. Translation gives CASSLENGDEQYF. The variable domain in full, completed from reference TRBV7-2 and TRBJ2-7, reads GAGVSQSPSNKVTEKGKDVELRCDPISGHTALYWYRQSLGQGLEFLIYFQGNSAPDKSGLPSDRFSAERTGGSVSTLTIQRTQQEDSAVYLCASSLENGDEQYFGPGTRLTVT.

Of note for this clone: A junction boundary mismatches the germline segment, possibly from a read error. The gene calls are TRBV28 and TRBJ1-1, with D maybe TRBD1 (6 bases). Germline lookup yields CDR1 MDHEN and CDR2 SYDVKM. The CDR3 has 13 residues. The CDR3 DNA sequence: TGTGCCAGCATCTTAGGACGGGACACTGAAGCTCTCTTT. It codes for CASILGRDTEALF.

This rearrangement joins TRBV27 to TRBJ1-4; TRBD1 agrees at 10 bases. This CDR3 contains 12 residues. The germline V gene encodes CDR1 MNHEY and CDR2 SMNVEV (reference sequence). The V gene end was trimmed by 8 bases and the J gene end by 13 bases; junction bases not matched to a gene: 7. The CDR3 region has the DNA TGTGCCAGCGGCGGGACAGGGGCTATACTGTTTTTT. The encoded protein is CASGGTGAILFF.

The table lists this clone with many counts. The chain couples TRBV20-1 to TRBJ2-1; D might be TRBD1 (5 bases). This CDR3 contains 13 residues. Per germline, CDR1 DFQATT and CDR2 SNEGSKA (reference sequence). V lost 0 bases and J lost 11, with 14 bases in between. The DNA for the CDR3 is TGCAGTGCTAGAGAGGACACAACTATAAAGCAGTTCTTC. Amino acids: CSAREDTTIKQFF.

This clone was recorded a few times. The CDR3 nucleotides are TGTGCCAGCAGTTATCTACCTCGTTTTGACAGGCAAGAGACCCAGTACTTC. Translated: CASSYLPRFDRQETQYF. The chain is built from TRBV6-5 and TRBJ2-5, with a tentative D call TRBD1 (6 bases). Germline V gene lookup returns CDR1 MNHEY and CDR2 SVGAGI. CDR3 size: 17 residues. Deletions cut 3 bases from V and 2 bases from J, with 19 bases between.

This clone turned up a few times. The chain links TRBV5-1 to TRBJ1-3, with D unresolved. Per germline, CDR1 SGHRS and CDR2 YFSETQ. V lost 4 bases and J lost 6, with 17 bases in between. The CDR3 extends over 15 amino acids. CDR3 sequence reads: CASSPEQSEANTIYF. For the CDR3, the DNA is TGCGCCAGCAGCCCCGAGCAGTCCGAGGCAAACACCATATATTTT.

In this sample, this clone turned up many times. The chain combines TRBV7-9 with TRBJ1-2, with 11 bases that match TRBD1. The J segment lost 8 bases and the V segment lost 4 bases, leaving 6 bases of the junction unmatched. Germline assignment: CDR1 SEHNR and CDR2 FQNEAQ (reference sequence). CDR3 length: 14 residues. CDR3 bases: TGTGCCAGCAGCTGGGACAGGGGGGAGAGGGGCTACACCTTC. As protein: CASSWDRGERGYTF.

By its share, this clone is large. This chain joins TRBV7-3 and TRBJ2-2; D is possibly TRBD2 (6 bases). CDR3 length: 15 residues. The V gene's germline CDR1 is SGHTA and CDR2 FQGTGA. V dropped 4 bases and J dropped 6 bases, with 15 bases sitting between them. For the CDR3, the DNA is TGTGCCAGCAGCTCCTTCGCAGGGAGGTCCGGGGAGCTGTTTTTT. This gives the protein CASSSFAGRSGELFF. The full variable domain, in which reference TRBV7-3 and TRBJ2-2 provide the parts outside the CDR3, is GAGVSQTPSNKVTEKGKYVELRCDPISGHTALYWYRQSLGQGPEFLIYFQGTGAADDSGLPNDRFFAVRPEGSVSTLKIQRTERGDSAVYLCASSSFAGRSGELFFGEGSRLTVL.

This clone was recorded at least ten times. V usage is TRBV5-1 and J usage is TRBJ2-5, with 10 bases that match TRBD1. This CDR3 contains 15 residues. CDR1 SGHRS and CDR2 YFSETQ come from the germline V gene. Trimming cost V 1 base and J 5 bases; bases outside gene matches: 5. Here the CDR3 reads CASSLRQGAWETQYF. As DNA, the CDR3 is TGCGCCAGCAGCTTGCGACAGGGGGCGTGGGAGACCCAGTACTTC.

This clone is medium-sized by share. The chain links TRBV2 to TRBJ1-5; perhaps TRBD1 as D (5 bases). V was trimmed by 2 bases and J by 7 bases, leaving 9 bases between them. CDR3 size: 13 residues. Germline V gene lookup returns CDR1 SNHLY and CDR2 FYNNEI. This CDR3 reads CASSESGEQPQHF. The DNA of the CDR3 is TGTGCCAGCAGTGAATCGGGGGAACAGCCCCAGCATTTT.

V and J are TRBV7-9 and TRBJ2-5; D might be TRBD2 (6 bases). The ends were cut back, 0 bases at V and 7 bases at J, with 15 bases in the middle. The CDR3 is made up of 15 amino acids. Germline V gives CDR1 SEHNR, CDR2 FQNEAQ (reference sequence). In DNA form, the CDR3 reads TGTGCCAGCAGCTTAGCGTCGGGACTGGTCAGGACCCAGTACTTC. It encodes CASSLASGLVRTQYF.

There are a few counts of this clone. The chain joins TRBV6-1 to TRBJ2-1, with 13 positions matching TRBD2. The germline CDR1 and CDR2 sequences are MNHNS and SASEGT. The CDR3 covers 16 residues. V lost 3 bases and J lost 6; bases outside the gene matches: 5. For the CDR3, the DNA is TGTGCCAGCAGTGACACCGGGACTAGCGGGATCAATGAGCAGTTCTTC. Its translation: CASSDTGTSGINEQFF.

This clone counts as medium-sized (0.01 to 0.1%). The rearrangement joins TRBV28 to TRBJ2-7, with a tentative D call TRBD2 (5 bases). With 2 bases removed from V and 6 bases from J, the gap between germline ends came to 8 bases. The germline V gene encodes CDR1 MDHEN and CDR2 SYDVKM. The CDR3 length is 12 residues. This CDR3 reads CASSLNGGEQYF. The CDR3 nucleotides read TGTGCCAGCAGTTTAAACGGAGGCGAGCAGTACTTC.

This clone is deemed medium-sized. This chain joins TRBV6-2 or TRBV6-3 and TRBJ1-3; D may be TRBD1 (5 bases). V was shortened by 4 bases and J by 2 bases, with 9 bases between the two germline ends. Germline values: CDR1 MNHEY, CDR2 SVGEGT. The CDR3 has 14 residues. The CDR3, as DNA: TGTGCCAGCAGTTCGGGACTTCCTGGAAACACCATATATTTT. It is translated as CASSSGLPGNTIYF.

The chain is built from TRBV19 and TRBJ1-1; 7 positions agree with TRBD1. The V gene's germline CDR1 is LNHDA and CDR2 SQIVND (reference sequence). The length of the CDR3 is 14 residues. V lost 6 bases and J lost 1; bases outside the gene matches: 5. The CDR3 bases are TGTGCCAGTAGGCTACAGGGGACGAACACTGAAGCTTTCTTT. This translates into CASRLQGTNTEAFF.

In its sample, this clone is medium-sized. The chain is built from TRBV7-2 and TRBJ1-2, with D possibly being TRBD1 (5 bases). There are 12 residues in the CDR3. V lost 4 bases, J lost 4 bases, and 7 bases lay in between. Looked up from germline, CDR1 is SGHTA and CDR2 is FQGNSA. CDR3 region: CASSSQGYGYTF. As DNA, the CDR3 is TGTGCCAGCAGCTCGCAGGGCTATGGCTACACCTTC.

By frequency in the sample, this clone is medium-sized. CDR3 DNA sequence: TGCGCCAGCAGCTTGCTTTCGGACAGGGGGCGCAAGCAGTACTTC. It is translated as CASSLLSDRGRKQYF. This chain uses TRBV5-1 with TRBJ2-7; 11 positions match TRBD1. The CDR3 consists of 15 residues. Germline lookup yields CDR1 SGHRS and CDR2 YFSETQ. V lost 1 base, J lost 8 bases, and 8 bases stayed unmatched.

As regards this clone: One junction end disagrees with the germline gene, perhaps due to a read error. The rearrangement uses TRBV5-1 and TRBJ2-1; TRBD1 might be the D (6 bases). CDR1 is SGHRS, CDR2 YFSETQ, per germline. This CDR3 is built from 15 residues. The DNA for the CDR3 is TGCGCCATCAGCTTGGCCCTGGGACAAAACAATGAGCACTTCTTC. Translating gives CAISLALGQNNEHFF.

CDR3 coding DNA: TGCGCCAGCAGAAGACCGCGCAATCAGCCCCAGCATTTT. Its protein product is CASRRPRNQPQHF. V is TRBV5-1 and J is TRBJ1-5; D gene unclear. Germline V gene sequence: CDR1 SGHRS, CDR2 YFSETQ. This CDR3 comprises 13 residues. Trimming pared 5 bases from V and 2 bases from J, leaving 8 bases between.

This clone was seen ten or more times. The rearrangement joins TRBV20-1 to TRBJ1-1; D unclear. The CDR3 covers 17 residues. Germline V gives CDR1 DFQATT, CDR2 SNEGSKA (reference sequence). Trimming cost V 6 bases and J 0 bases, with 23 bases left between them. The CDR3: CSATKAGNKPLNTEAFF. CDR3 nucleotide sequence: TGCAGTGCAACCAAGGCAGGCAACAAACCCCTGAACACTGAAGCTTTCTTT.

This clone has ten or more counts. The chain has TRBV20-1 and TRBJ1-2, with 11 bases aligning to TRBD1. CDR1 and CDR2 from the germline V gene are DFQATT and SNEGSKA (reference sequence). Unmatched junction bases numbered 10, after V lost 4 bases and J lost 12 bases. The CDR3 contains 13 residues. The CDR3: CSATPDRGLYNTF. The DNA for the CDR3 is TGCAGTGCTACTCCGGACAGGGGGCTTTATAACACCTTC.

V usage is TRBV20-1 and J usage is TRBJ2-5; D ambiguous. Germline CDR1 is DFQATT and CDR2 is SNEGSKA (reference sequence). V was trimmed by 3 bases and J by 4 bases, leaving 6 bases between them. The CDR3 runs 11 residues. CDR3 in amino acids: CSARWAETQYF. CDR3 nucleotides: TGCAGTGCTAGGTGGGCAGAGACCCAGTACTTC.

Here the CDR3 DNA reads TGTGCCAGCAGTTTCGGATATCGGGGCGCGGCTTTCTTT. Protein product: CASSFGYRGAAFF. The V and J genes are TRBV27 and TRBJ1-1, with a possible D match to TRBD1 (5 bases). V was shortened by 3 bases and J by 11 bases, with 16 bases between the two germline ends. This CDR3 has 13 amino acids. The germline V gene has CDR1 MNHEY and CDR2 SMNVEV (reference sequence).